This passage covers 25 T cell receptor beta chains from one sample sequenced in a study of blood T cell repertoires in COVID-19. The protocol was immunoSEQ multiplex PCR, while the TCRdb copy is restricted to in-frame clones and leaves out a portion. The table records 100,000 to 150,000 clones, 81% of them present only once. Sample: peripheral blood. The receptors shown here come from a woman aged 55-69 years with active or convalescent COVID-19.

This chain joins TRBV19 and TRBJ2-3; possible D gene TRBD2, 5 bases. Trimming removed 1 base at V and 3 bases at J, with 17 bases between. CDR3 size: 17 residues. Germline loops: CDR1 LNHDA, CDR2 SQIVND (reference sequence). CDR3 loop: CASSIVQRATGTDTQYF. For the CDR3, the DNA is TGTGCCAGTAGTATAGTCCAGCGAGCGACGGGAACAGATACGCAGTATTTT.

This chain joins TRBV19 and TRBJ1-2, with 8 bases matching TRBD1. CDR1 and CDR2 (germline): LNHDA, SQIVND (reference sequence). V lost 3 bases and J lost 8; bases outside the gene matches: 17. This CDR3 contains 17 residues. The CDR3 spells CASSIGQGASSWKGYTF. CDR3 bases: TGTGCCAGTAGTATTGGGCAGGGGGCGAGCTCATGGAAAGGCTACACCTTC.

This clone was observed a single time. This sequence joins TRBV1 and TRBJ2-1; the DNA was not compared with TRBD2, the D call given in the table. TRBV1 is deemed a pseudogene. The CDR3 contains 18 residues. The CDR3 DNA reads as TGCACCAGCAGACTGGGACTAGCGGGGGGTATTGTTCACGGTGAGCAGTTCTTC. Protein sequence: CTSRLGLAGGIVHGEQFF.

There are a few counts of this clone. The J gene is TRBJ1-2, the V gene TRBV7-2, with TRBD1 identical over 8 bases. This CDR3 spans 13 amino acids. From germline, CDR1 is SGHTA and CDR2 FQGNSA. V shed 5 bases, J shed 3 bases, and the junction held 2 bases outside the gene matches. In DNA, the CDR3 is TGTGCCAGCAGCCCAGGGGGCCACTATGGCTACACCTTC. It translates to CASSPGGHYGYTF.

The chain is built from TRBV12-3 or TRBV12-4 and TRBJ2-2, with unresolved D. The CDR3 covers 12 residues. Trimming took 6 bases from V and 2 from J, leaving 4 bases between them. The CDR3 loop is CASRSNTGELFF. Written as DNA, the CDR3 is TGTGCCAGCAGGTCTAACACCGGGGAGCTGTTTTTT.

The chain links TRBV7-9 to TRBJ1-1; D gene uncertain. CDR3 length equals 15 residues. With 2 bases removed from V and 0 bases from J, the gap between germline ends came to 10 bases. CDR1 and CDR2 (germline): SEHNR, FQNEAQ (reference sequence). The CDR3 nucleotides read TGTGCCAGCAGCTTATCGGAGAGCATGAACACTGAAGCTTTCTTT. This gives the protein CASSLSESMNTEAFF.

The V call is TRBV15, the J call TRBJ1-1; D gene unclear. This CDR3 contains 12 residues. The V gene's germline CDR1 is LNHNV and CDR2 YYDKDF (reference sequence). Trimming left V 3 bases short and J 6 bases short, with 8 bases between. Here the CDR3 reads CATSRERAEAFF. CDR3 DNA: TGTGCCACCAGCAGGGAGAGGGCTGAAGCTTTCTTT.

The rearrangement links TRBV6-5 to TRBJ1-1; D is undetermined. Germline CDR1 reads MNHEY; CDR2 reads SVGAGI. The CDR3 sequence is 13 residues long. The V end lost 6 bases, the J end lost 7 bases, and 15 bases lay between the germline ends. In DNA form, the CDR3 reads TGTGCCAGCAGATCAGACAACAGCGGTGAAGCTTTCTTT. It translates to CASRSDNSGEAFF.

In DNA, the CDR3 is TGTGCCAGCAGCTTGCTCGCGGGAGAGGGAAATGAGCAGTTCTTC. Translated: CASSLLAGEGNEQFF. The chain links TRBV5-6 to TRBJ2-1; 7 bases map to TRBD2. The J segment lost 7 bases and the V segment lost 1 base, leaving 8 bases of the junction unmatched. Germline lookup yields CDR1 SGHDT and CDR2 YYEEEE. The CDR3 is 15 residues long. The complete variable domain, with remaining parts taken from reference TRBV5-6 and TRBJ2-1, reads DAGVTQSPTHLIKTRGQQVTLRCSPKSGHDTVSWYQQALGQGPQFIFQYYEEEERQRGNFPDRFSGHQFPNYSSELNVNALLLGDSALYLCASSLLAGEGNEQFFGPGTRLTVL.

V is TRBV21-1 and J is TRBJ2-7; the D call TRBD1 from the table was never checked on the DNA. TRBV21-1 is annotated as a pseudogene. The CDR3 has 16 residues. Here the CDR3 reads CASSKAGAIGSYEQYF. The DNA of the CDR3 is TGTGCCAGCAGCAAAGCGGGGGCGATAGGGTCCTACGAGCAGTACTTC.

This chain joins TRBV19 and TRBJ1-2, with D perhaps TRBD1 (6 bases). CDR3 length: 13 residues. V lost 5 bases and J lost 8, with 15 bases in between. In germline, CDR1 is LNHDA, CDR2 SQIVND (reference sequence). The CDR3 region has the DNA TGTGCCAGTAGTTTAAGGACGACAGGAGGCTACACCTTC. Protein product: CASSLRTTGGYTF. Full variable domain (remainder filled in from reference TRBV19 and TRBJ1-2): DGGITQSPKYLFRKEGQNVTLSCEQNLNHDAMYWYRQDPGQGLRLIYYSQIVNDFQKGDIAEGYSVSREKKESFPLTVTSAQKNPTAFYLCASSLRTTGGYTFGSGTRLTVV.

The gene calls are TRBV28 and TRBJ1-2; TRBD1 aligns across 7 bases. Germline loops: CDR1 MDHEN, CDR2 SYDVKM. J gave up 2 bases and V 4 bases, and 4 bases lay outside the gene matches. This CDR3 is 14 amino acids long. DNA for the CDR3: TGTGCCAGCAGTTACAACAGGGGAAACTATGGCTACACCTTC. It codes for CASSYNRGNYGYTF.

The CDR3 reads CASSRQVTGAGTDTQYF. Written as DNA, the CDR3 is TGTGCCAGCAGCCGCCAAGTGACGGGAGCCGGGACAGATACGCAGTATTTT. The chain combines TRBV4-2 with TRBJ2-3; a weak D match, TRBD2 (6 bases). Germline CDR1 is LGHNA and CDR2 is YNFKEQ. V gave up 4 bases and J gave up 3 bases, with 20 bases separating them. The CDR3 runs 17 residues.

The V and J genes are TRBV7-9 and TRBJ1-1; 7 nucleotides agree with TRBD1. CDR1 SEHNR and CDR2 FQNEAQ come from the germline V gene (reference sequence). J was trimmed by 5 bases and V by 1 base; bases with no gene match: 7. This CDR3 contains 15 residues. CDR3: CASSLVQGVGTEAFF. The CDR3 DNA reads TGTGCCAGCAGCTTAGTGCAGGGGGTAGGTACTGAAGCTTTCTTT.

This clone was seen a few times. The V gene is TRBV30, the J gene TRBJ2-1; TRBD2 might be the D (6 bases). Between the trimmed V and J ends, which lost 0 bases and 2 bases, there was a span of 17 bases. CDR3 length: 17 residues. Germline CDR1 GTSNPN, CDR2 SVGIG (reference sequence). The CDR3 region is CAWSVRVLGGAYNEQFF. Written as DNA, the CDR3 is TGTGCCTGGAGTGTACGGGTTTTAGGAGGGGCCTACAATGAGCAGTTCTTC.

The gene calls are TRBV5-4 and TRBJ1-1; 9 bases are shared with TRBD1. The J segment lost 5 bases and the V segment lost 0 bases, leaving 5 bases of the junction unmatched. Germline CDR1 and CDR2: SGHNT and YYREEE (reference sequence). The CDR3 consists of 15 residues. The CDR3 DNA reads TGTGCCAGCAGCTTGGGTCGGACAGGGGTGACTGAAGCTTTCTTT. Protein product: CASSLGRTGVTEAFF.

CDR3 DNA: TGTGCCAGCAGCTTAGATCCAGTGGAGGAGCAGTACGTC. It codes for CASSLDPVEEQYV. The chain employs TRBV7-8 and TRBJ2-7; D not resolved. Germline CDR1 is SGHVS and CDR2 is FQNEAQ. The CDR3 extends over 13 amino acids. The V end lost 1 base, the J end lost 7 bases, and 11 bases lay between the germline ends.

The chain links TRBV19 to TRBJ2-1, with 7 bases lining up with TRBD2. V trimming: 7 bases; J trimming: 0 bases; junction bases outside the gene matches: 9. The V gene's germline CDR1 is LNHDA and CDR2 SQIVND (reference sequence). The length of the CDR3 is 16 residues. The CDR3 region has the DNA TGTGCCAGTACCCTGGGGGGGGGACCCTCCTACAATGAGCAGTTCTTC. It translates to CASTLGGGPSYNEQFF.

The rearrangement joins TRBV5-1 to TRBJ2-1, with TRBD2 identical over 15 bases. This CDR3 contains 16 residues. With 0 bases clipped from V and 9 bases from J, the junction kept 4 bases outside the gene matches. Germline lookup yields CDR1 SGHRS and CDR2 YFSETQ. The CDR3 bases are TGCGCCAGCAGCTTGGGGGGGACTAGCGGGAGGTCTGAGCAGTTCTTC. The encoded protein is CASSLGGTSGRSEQFF.

The chain carries TRBV28 and TRBJ2-1, with 12 positions matching TRBD2. The J segment lost 0 bases and the V segment lost 5 bases, leaving 8 bases of the junction unmatched. Looked up from germline, CDR1 is MDHEN and CDR2 is SYDVKM. The CDR3 sequence is 18 residues long. CDR3: CASSTTLAGGPSYNEQFF. CDR3 sequence (DNA): TGTGCCAGCAGTACGACGCTAGCGGGGGGGCCCTCCTACAATGAGCAGTTCTTC.

The chain employs TRBV3-1 (or the pseudogene TRBV3-2) and TRBJ2-2; 10 nucleotides match TRBD1. There are 15 residues in the CDR3. The junction had 6 bases not matched to a gene; V was cut back by 6 bases and J by 5 bases. Germline V gene sequence: CDR1 LGHDT, CDR2 YNNKEL (reference sequence). For the CDR3, the DNA is TGTGCCAGCAGGCCTCCGGGACAGGGGACCGGGGAGCTGTTTTTT. Protein: CASRPPGQGTGELFF.

This chain uses TRBV7-6 with TRBJ1-6, with a possible D match to TRBD1 (5 bases). V was shortened by 5 bases and J by 6 bases, with 14 bases between the two germline ends. Per the germline V gene, CDR1 is SGHVS and CDR2 is FNYEAQ. The CDR3 length is 15 residues. Here the CDR3 reads CASSARDYSNSPLHF. For the CDR3, the DNA is TGTGCCAGCAGCGCACGGGACTATTCTAATTCACCCCTCCACTTT.

The rearrangement links TRBV6-2 or TRBV6-3 to TRBJ2-1; TRBD2 aligns across 13 bases. The CDR3 loop spans 16 amino acids. Per the germline V gene, CDR1 is MNHEY and CDR2 is SVGEGT. After removal of 0 bases from V and 6 bases from J, the junction contained 2 bases not matched to a gene. The CDR3 coding sequence is TGTGCCAGCAGTTACTCGGGACTAGCGGGGTTCAATGAGCAGTTCTTC. It translates to CASSYSGLAGFNEQFF.

The table lists this clone with a few counts. This rearrangement joins TRBV5-1 to TRBJ1-3; unclear D gene. Trimming removed 0 bases from V and 0 bases from J, with 7 bases in between. The germline CDR1 and CDR2 sequences are SGHRS and YFSETQ. The CDR3 sequence is 15 residues long. CDR3 sequence: CASSLDFPSGNTIYF. The DNA for the CDR3 is TGCGCCAGCAGCTTGGACTTCCCCTCTGGAAACACCATATATTTT. The full variable domain, its missing parts supplied by reference TRBV5-1 and TRBJ1-3, is KAGVTQTPRYLIKTRGQQVTLSCSPISGHRSVSWYQQTPGQGLQFLFEYFSETQRNKGNFPGRFSGRQFSNSRSEMNVSTLELGDSALYLCASSLDFPSGNTIYFGEGSWLTVV.

This clone was observed a few times. The chain has TRBV28 and TRBJ1-2, with D possibly TRBD1 on 5 matching bases. Trimming removed 3 bases from V and 8 bases from J, with 7 bases in between. CDR1 is MDHEN and CDR2 is SYDVKM in the germline V gene. The CDR3 is made up of 11 amino acids. In DNA, the CDR3 is TGTGCCAGCAGTTTGAACAGGGGCTACACCTTC. Translation gives CASSLNRGYTF.